Listed below are T cell receptor beta chains from one sample, sequenced in a study of cytomegalovirus exposure and HLA in healthy donors. Using immunoSEQ multiplex PCR, the repertoire was profiled, and TCRdb retains in-frame clones only, with some absent. Of 170,000 or so clones listed, roughly 80% are singletons. The sequenced material came from PBMCs. The receptors were sampled from a boy aged 10-17 years in good health and CMV-seronegative. Both conserved end residues are part of each CDR3. A D gene is named only where the DNA matches it firmly. Size is stated for part of the rows, as once, few or many counts, or as a class when the clone is expanded.

j_call v_call clone_size d_call cdr3_aa cdr3_nt
TRBJ2-1 TRBV9 NA NA CASSRLRDIFYNEQFF TGTGCCAGCAGTCGACTCCGGGACATCTTCTACAATGAGCAGTTCTTC
TRBJ2-5 TRBV5-1 NA TRBD1 CASSLPTGGETQYF TGCGCCAGCAGCTTGCCGACAGGGGGAGAGACCCAGTACTTC
TRBJ1-5 TRBV18 few NA CASSRPLAQKSSNQPQHF TGTGCCAGCTCACGTCCATTAGCCCAGAAAAGTAGCAATCAGCCCCAGCATTTT
TRBJ1-2 TRBV19 NA NA CASSIQGHRGYTF TGTGCCAGTAGTATTCAGGGCCACCGTGGCTACACCTTC
TRBJ2-1 TRBV30 NA TRBD1 CAWSVHRGPYNEQFF TGTGCCTGGAGTGTCCACAGGGGCCCCTACAATGAGCAGTTCTTC
TRBJ2-3 TRBV7-9 NA NA CASSLVAGGADTQYF TGTGCCAGCAGCTTGGTCGCCGGCGGGGCAGATACGCAGTATTTT
TRBJ2-5 TRBV30 NA NA CAWDREAEQYF TGTGCCTGGGATCGAGAGGCGGAGCAGTACTTC
TRBJ2-7 TRBV21-1 NA NA CASSKYASGRGYEQYF TGTGCCAGCAGCAAATATGCTAGCGGGAGAGGGTACGAGCAGTACTTC
TRBJ2-2 TRBV9 once TRBD1 CASSGRTGGPGELFF TGTGCCAGCAGCGGTCGTACAGGGGGCCCCGGGGAGCTGTTTTTT
TRBJ1-5 TRBV5-1 once NA CASSPYPDSPRFPQHF TGCGCCAGCAGCCCCTACCCCGACAGTCCTAGATTCCCCCAGCATTTT
TRBJ2-2 TRBV19 NA NA CASSLRQRELFF TGTGCCAGTAGTCTACGACAAAGGGAGCTGTTTTTT
TRBJ2-1 TRBV5-6 NA TRBD2 CASSHERTSGSYEQFF TGTGCCAGCAGCCACGAACGGACTAGCGGGAGCTATGAGCAGTTCTTC
TRBJ1-2 TRBV14 NA TRBD1 CASSPLGQGIAGYTF TGTGCCAGCAGCCCGCTGGGACAGGGAATAGCTGGCTACACCTTC
TRBJ1-4 TRBV5-1 NA NA CASSLEGEPNEKLFF TGCGCCAGCAGCTTGGAGGGGGAGCCTAATGAAAAACTGTTTTTT
TRBJ2-7 TRBV6-5 NA TRBD1 CASSYSRTGGNEQYF TGTGCCAGCAGTTACTCCCGGACAGGGGGCAACGAGCAGTACTTC
TRBJ1-2 TRBV10-1 NA NA CASSPEPFTAYYGYTF TGCGCCAGCAGTCCAGAGCCGTTTACAGCCTACTATGGCTACACCTTC
TRBJ2-7 TRBV6-5 NA TRBD1 CASSRGQSNEQYF TGTGCCAGCAGTCGGGGACAGAGCAACGAGCAGTACTTC
TRBJ1-6 TRBV11-1 NA TRBD1 CASSLDRGFGLLHF TGTGCCAGCAGCTTAGACAGGGGGTTCGGATTGCTCCACTTT
TRBJ2-6 TRBV9 NA NA CASSGGTEISGANVLTF TGTGCCAGCAGCGGCGGGACAGAGATCTCTGGGGCCAACGTCCTGACTTTC
TRBJ2-1 TRBV30 NA NA CAWKEGSYNEQFF TGTGCCTGGAAGGAGGGATCCTACAATGAGCAGTTCTTC
TRBJ2-4 TRBV30 NA TRBD1 CAWSRDRGFLLAKNIQYF TGTGCCTGGAGCCGGGACAGGGGGTTTTTACTAGCCAAAAACATTCAGTACTTC
TRBJ1-2 TRBV30 NA NA CAWRGARGYTF TGTGCCTGGAGAGGGGCCCGCGGCTACACCTTC
TRBJ1-1 TRBV19 NA NA CASSIDGGHTEAFF TGTGCCAGTAGTATAGACGGGGGGCACACTGAAGCTTTCTTT
TRBJ2-5 TRBV30 NA NA CAWSVGRVKTQYF TGTGCCTGGAGTGTAGGCAGGGTAAAGACCCAGTACTTC
TRBJ2-7 TRBV11-3 NA NA CASSLAFGRTGYEQYF TGTGCCAGCAGCTTAGCCTTCGGGAGAACAGGATACGAGCAGTACTTC
TRBJ1-1 TRBV4-1 NA NA CASSQDGQPYTEAFF TGCGCCAGCAGCCAAGACGGACAGCCTTACACTGAAGCTTTCTTT
TRBJ2-7 TRBV4-3 NA NA CASSQDRGSSTYEQYF TGCGCCAGCAGCCAAGATCGAGGGTCTTCAACCTACGAGCAGTACTTC
TRBJ1-2 TRBV6-5 NA NA CASSYRTGDYGYTF TGTGCCAGCAGTTACAGGACTGGTGACTATGGCTACACCTTC
TRBJ2-3 TRBV27 NA NA CASAPGRTGVTDTQYF TGTGCCAGTGCCCCCGGTAGGACGGGGGTCACAGATACGCAGTATTTT
TRBJ1-2 TRBV11-3 few TRBD1 CASSPGTGQSYGYTF TGTGCCAGCAGCCCAGGGACAGGGCAATCCTATGGCTACACCTTC